This T cell receptor (beta chain) was captured in a study of T-cell reconstitution after alpha-beta-depleted transplantation in children. Researchers prepared the TCRbeta library using unique molecular identifiers, the study reports. Each CDR3 protein is one row after TCRdb ran MiXCR on the PCR reads. The table records over 100,000 distinct CDR3 sequences, 5% to 6% of them present only once. This clonotype was picked up a small number of times. Its antigen remains unidentified. Trimming removed 5 bases from V and 8 bases from J; junction bases left unmatched: 20. Per germline, CDR1 DFQATT and CDR2 SNEGSKA (reference sequence). The CDR3 sequence is 16 residues long. Regarding the study as a whole: After transplant, at about two months, alpha-beta T cells were reportedly derived from several hundred expanded graft clones. Newly generated T cells supplied most T-cell counts and diversity one year post-transplant. For some patients, TCRbeta diversity was high at day 60 because of recipient T cells and thymic progenitors that survived.

The sample consisted of PBMCs, mostly from graft donor cells, taken 60 days after TCRalphabeta/CD19-depleted stem cell transplant. This chain uses TRBV20-1 with TRBJ1-2; TRBD1 matches at 7 bases. The origin of this receptor is a female patient aged 2-15 years who had a stem cell transplant for Fanconi anemia, so the T cells may come from the graft donor. The CDR3 nucleotides read TGCAGTGCTGCTCGACTTACTTCGACAGGGAGAGGAGGCTACACCTTC. Protein sequence: CSAARLTSTGRGGYTF.